This T cell receptor beta chain appears in the sequencing data of a study of T cell repertoires in cytomegalovirus infection. In the study overall: Recently identified HLA-C-restricted CMV epitopes were among the peptides used.

General study points: CMV-specific TCR beta clonotypes restricted by HLA-C dominated the ex vivo response.

TCRdb used MiXCR to reprocess the reads, holding one entry per CDR3 protein. There are a few hundred thousand distinct CDR3 sequences in the sample; 35% to 50% occur only once, and around 46% lies in the top ten. About this clonotype: What it recognizes is unknown.

Material: cultured PBMCs, obtained from culture after CMV antigen stimulation. This TCR derives from a human donor in good health (CMV status not recorded). Some clones in this sample may be carry-over from other donors' samples.

The CDR3 DNA sequence: TGCAGTGCTGCCCCAGGGCAAGAGACCCAGTACTTC. This translates into CSAAPGQETQYF. The genes are TRBV20-1 and TRBJ2-5, with D tentatively TRBD1 (5 bases). This CDR3 spans 12 amino acids. Trimming removed 5 bases from V and 2 bases from J, with 9 bases in between. Germline V lookup: CDR1 DFQATT, CDR2 SNEGSKA (reference sequence).